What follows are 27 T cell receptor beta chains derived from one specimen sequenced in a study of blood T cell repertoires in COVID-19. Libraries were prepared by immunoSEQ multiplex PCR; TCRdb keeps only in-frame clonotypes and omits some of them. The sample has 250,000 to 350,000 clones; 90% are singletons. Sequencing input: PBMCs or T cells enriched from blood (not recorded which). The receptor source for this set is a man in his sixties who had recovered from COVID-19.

The CDR3 coding sequence is TGTGCCAGCAGCACCGGGCCCAGGGGGTGGTGGACTTTCTTT. It specifies CASSTGPRGWWTFF. The chain joins TRBV7-8 to TRBJ1-1; 7 nucleotides match TRBD1. The CDR3 loop spans 14 amino acids. Per germline, CDR1 SGHVS and CDR2 FQNEAQ. Trimming cost V 5 bases and J 12 bases; bases outside gene matches: 15.

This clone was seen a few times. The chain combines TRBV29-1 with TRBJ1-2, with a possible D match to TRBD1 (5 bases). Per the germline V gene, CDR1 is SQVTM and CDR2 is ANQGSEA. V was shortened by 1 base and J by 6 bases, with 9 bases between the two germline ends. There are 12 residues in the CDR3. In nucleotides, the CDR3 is TGCAGCGTTGAAGGCAGGGTTAATGGCTACACCTTC. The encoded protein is CSVEGRVNGYTF.

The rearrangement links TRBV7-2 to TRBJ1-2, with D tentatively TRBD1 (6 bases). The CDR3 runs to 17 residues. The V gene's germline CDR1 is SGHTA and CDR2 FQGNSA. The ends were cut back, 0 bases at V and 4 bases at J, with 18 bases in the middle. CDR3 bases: TGTGCCAGCAGCTTAGCGGGAGGGTCAGGGGTTGTCTATGGCTACACCTTC. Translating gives CASSLAGGSGVVYGYTF.

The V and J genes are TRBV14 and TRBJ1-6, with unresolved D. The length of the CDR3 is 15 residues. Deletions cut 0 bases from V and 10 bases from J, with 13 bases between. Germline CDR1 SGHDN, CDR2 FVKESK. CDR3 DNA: TGTGCCAGCAGCCAAGACGGAAGACTTAACTCACCCCTCCACTTT. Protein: CASSQDGRLNSPLHF.

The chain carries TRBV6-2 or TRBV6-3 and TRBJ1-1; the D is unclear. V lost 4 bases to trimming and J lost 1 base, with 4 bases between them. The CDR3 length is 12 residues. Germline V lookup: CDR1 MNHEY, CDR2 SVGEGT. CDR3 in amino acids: CASSFGNTEAFF. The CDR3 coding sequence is TGTGCCAGCAGTTTCGGGAACACTGAAGCTTTCTTT.

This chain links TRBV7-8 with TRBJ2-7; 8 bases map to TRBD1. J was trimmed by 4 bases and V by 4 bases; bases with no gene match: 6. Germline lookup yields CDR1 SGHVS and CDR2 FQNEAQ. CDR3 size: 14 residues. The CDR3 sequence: CASSSSRDRYEQYF. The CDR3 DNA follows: TGTGCCAGCAGCTCGTCCCGGGACAGGTACGAGCAGTACTTC. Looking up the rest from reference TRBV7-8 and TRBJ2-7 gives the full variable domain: GAGVSQSPRYKVAKRGQDVALRCDPISGHVSLFWYQQALGQGPEFLTYFQNEAQLDKSGLPSDRFFAERPEGSVSTLKIQRTQQEDSAVYLCASSSSRDRYEQYFGPGTRLTVT.

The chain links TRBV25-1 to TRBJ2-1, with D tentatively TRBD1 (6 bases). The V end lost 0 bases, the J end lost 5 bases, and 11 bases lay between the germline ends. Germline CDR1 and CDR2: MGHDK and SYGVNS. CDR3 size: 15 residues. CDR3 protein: CASSEYRDRHNEQFF. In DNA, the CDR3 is TGTGCCAGCAGTGAATACCGCGACAGGCACAATGAGCAGTTCTTC. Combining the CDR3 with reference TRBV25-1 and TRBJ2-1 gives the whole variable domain EADIYQTPRYLVIGTGKKITLECSQTMGHDKMYWYQQDPGMELHLIHYSYGVNSTEKGDLSSESTVSRIRTEHFPLTLESARPSHTSQYLCASSEYRDRHNEQFFGPGTRLTVL.

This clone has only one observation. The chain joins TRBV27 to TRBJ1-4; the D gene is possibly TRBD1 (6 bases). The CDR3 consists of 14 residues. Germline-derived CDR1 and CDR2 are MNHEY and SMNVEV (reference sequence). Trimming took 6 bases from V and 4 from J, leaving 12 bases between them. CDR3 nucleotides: TGTGCCAGCAGCCTCAGGGGAGATAATGAAAAACTGTTTTTT. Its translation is CASSLRGDNEKLFF.

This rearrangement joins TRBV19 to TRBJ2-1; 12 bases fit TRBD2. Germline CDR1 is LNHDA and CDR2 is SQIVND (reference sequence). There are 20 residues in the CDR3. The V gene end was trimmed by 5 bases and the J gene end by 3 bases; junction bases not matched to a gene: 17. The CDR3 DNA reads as TGTGCCAGTAGTCCGGCCCCCCTAGCGGGAGGGCCTCGGGACTACAATGAGCAGTTCTTC. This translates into CASSPAPLAGGPRDYNEQFF.

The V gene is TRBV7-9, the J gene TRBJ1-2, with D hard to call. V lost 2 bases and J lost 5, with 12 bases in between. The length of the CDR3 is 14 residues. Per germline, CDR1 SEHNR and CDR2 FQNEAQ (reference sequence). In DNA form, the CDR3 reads TGTGCCAGCAGCTTACTCCAGACTACTTATGGCTACACCTTC. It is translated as CASSLLQTTYGYTF.

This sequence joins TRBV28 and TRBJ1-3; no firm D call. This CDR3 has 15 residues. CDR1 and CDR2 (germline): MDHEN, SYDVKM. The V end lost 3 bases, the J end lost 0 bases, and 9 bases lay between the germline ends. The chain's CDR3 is CASSLGRLSGNTIYF. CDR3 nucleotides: TGTGCCAGCAGTTTGGGCAGGCTCTCTGGAAACACCATATATTTT.

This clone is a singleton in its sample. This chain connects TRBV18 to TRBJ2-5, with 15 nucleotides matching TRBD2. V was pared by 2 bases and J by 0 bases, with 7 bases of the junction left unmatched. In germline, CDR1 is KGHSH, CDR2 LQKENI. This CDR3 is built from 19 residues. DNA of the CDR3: TGTGCCAGCTCACCAAAACCCGGGACTAGCGGGGGGAACCAAGAGACCCAGTACTTC. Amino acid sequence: CASSPKPGTSGGNQETQYF.

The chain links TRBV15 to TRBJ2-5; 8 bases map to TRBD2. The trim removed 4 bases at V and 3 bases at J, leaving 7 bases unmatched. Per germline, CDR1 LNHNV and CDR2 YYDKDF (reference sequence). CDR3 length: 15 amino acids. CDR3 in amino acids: CATSTRGGLKETQYF. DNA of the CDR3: TGTGCCACCAGCACCCGCGGGGGGCTAAAAGAGACCCAGTACTTC.

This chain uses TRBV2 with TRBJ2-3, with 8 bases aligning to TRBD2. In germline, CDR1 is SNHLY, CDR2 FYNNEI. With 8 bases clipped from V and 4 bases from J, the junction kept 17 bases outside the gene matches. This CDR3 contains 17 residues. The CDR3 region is CASHGPIPGGFADTQYF. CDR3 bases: TGTGCCAGCCACGGTCCGATCCCGGGAGGGTTTGCAGATACGCAGTATTTT.

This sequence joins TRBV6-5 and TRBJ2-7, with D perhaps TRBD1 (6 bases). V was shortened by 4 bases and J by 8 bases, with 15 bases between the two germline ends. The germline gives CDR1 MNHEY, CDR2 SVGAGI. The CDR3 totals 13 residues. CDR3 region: CASSSPGTPKQYF. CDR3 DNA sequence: TGTGCCAGCAGTTCCCCGGGGACACCTAAGCAGTACTTC.

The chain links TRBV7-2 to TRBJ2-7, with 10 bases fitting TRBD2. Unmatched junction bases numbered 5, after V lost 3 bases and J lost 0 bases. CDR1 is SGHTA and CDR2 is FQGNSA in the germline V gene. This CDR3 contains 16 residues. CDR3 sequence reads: CASSLVAGGSSYEQYF. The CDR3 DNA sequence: TGTGCCAGCAGCTTGGTAGCGGGAGGAAGCTCCTACGAGCAGTACTTC.

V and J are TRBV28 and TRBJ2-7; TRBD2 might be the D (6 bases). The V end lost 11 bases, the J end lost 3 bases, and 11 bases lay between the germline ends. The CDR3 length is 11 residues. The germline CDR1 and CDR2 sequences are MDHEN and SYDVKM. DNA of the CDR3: TGTGCCGGCGGGGACCACTACGAGCAGTACTTC. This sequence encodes CAGGDHYEQYF.

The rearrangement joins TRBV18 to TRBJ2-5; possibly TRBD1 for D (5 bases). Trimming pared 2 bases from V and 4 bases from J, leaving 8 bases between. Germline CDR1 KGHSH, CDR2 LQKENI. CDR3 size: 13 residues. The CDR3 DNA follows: TGTGCCAGCTCACCAGGGGCCATAGAGACCCAGTACTTC. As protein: CASSPGAIETQYF.

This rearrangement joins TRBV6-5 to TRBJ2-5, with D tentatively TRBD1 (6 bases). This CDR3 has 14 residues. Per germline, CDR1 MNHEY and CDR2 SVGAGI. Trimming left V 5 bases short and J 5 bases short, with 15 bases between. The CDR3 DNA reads TGTGCCAGCAGTCGGGGACACCTCCGTGAGACCCAGTACTTC. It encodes CASSRGHLRETQYF.

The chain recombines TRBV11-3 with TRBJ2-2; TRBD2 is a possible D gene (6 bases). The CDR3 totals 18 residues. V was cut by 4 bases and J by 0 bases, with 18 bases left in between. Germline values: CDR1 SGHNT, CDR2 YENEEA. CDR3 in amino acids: CASSSVVRGIANTGELFF. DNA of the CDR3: TGTGCCAGCAGCTCCGTGGTGCGGGGTATAGCGAACACCGGGGAGCTGTTTTTT.

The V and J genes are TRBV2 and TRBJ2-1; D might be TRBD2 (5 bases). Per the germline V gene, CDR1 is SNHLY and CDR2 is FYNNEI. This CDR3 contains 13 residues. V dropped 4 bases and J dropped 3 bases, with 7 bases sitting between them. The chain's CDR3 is CASSGGFYNEQFF. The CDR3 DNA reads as TGTGCCAGCAGTGGCGGGTTCTACAATGAGCAGTTCTTC.

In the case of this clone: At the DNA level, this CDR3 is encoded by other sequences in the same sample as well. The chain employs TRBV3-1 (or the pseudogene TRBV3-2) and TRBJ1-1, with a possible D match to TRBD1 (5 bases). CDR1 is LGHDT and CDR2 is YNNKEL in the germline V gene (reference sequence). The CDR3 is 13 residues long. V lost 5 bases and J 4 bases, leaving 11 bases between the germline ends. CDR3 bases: TGTGCCAGCAGCTTAGTCGGGGGCACTGAAGCTTTCTTT. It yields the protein CASSLVGGTEAFF.

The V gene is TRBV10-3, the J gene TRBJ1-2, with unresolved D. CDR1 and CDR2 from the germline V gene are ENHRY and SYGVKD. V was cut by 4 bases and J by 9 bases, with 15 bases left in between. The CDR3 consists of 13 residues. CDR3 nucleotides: TGTGCCATCAGTGCGCGGGGTCAGGATAGCTACACCTTC. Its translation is CAISARGQDSYTF.

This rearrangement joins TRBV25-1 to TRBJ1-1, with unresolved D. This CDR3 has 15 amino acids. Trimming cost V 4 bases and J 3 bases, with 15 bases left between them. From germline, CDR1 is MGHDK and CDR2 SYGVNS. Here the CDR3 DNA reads TGTGCCAGCAGTGGACGACATGTTTTGGACACTGAAGCTTTCTTT. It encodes CASSGRHVLDTEAFF.

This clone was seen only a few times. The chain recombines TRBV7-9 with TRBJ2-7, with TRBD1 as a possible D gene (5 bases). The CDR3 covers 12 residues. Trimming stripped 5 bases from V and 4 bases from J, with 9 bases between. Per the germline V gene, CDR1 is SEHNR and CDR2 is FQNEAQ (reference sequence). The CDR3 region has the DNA TGTGCCAGCAGCCAGACAGATTACGAGCAGTACTTC. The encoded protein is CASSQTDYEQYF.

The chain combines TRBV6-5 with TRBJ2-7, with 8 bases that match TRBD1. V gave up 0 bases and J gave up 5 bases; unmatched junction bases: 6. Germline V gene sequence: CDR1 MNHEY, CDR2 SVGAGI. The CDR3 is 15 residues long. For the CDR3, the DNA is TGTGCCAGCAGTTACTCTGGACAGGGTTTAGACGAGCAGTACTTC. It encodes CASSYSGQGLDEQYF.

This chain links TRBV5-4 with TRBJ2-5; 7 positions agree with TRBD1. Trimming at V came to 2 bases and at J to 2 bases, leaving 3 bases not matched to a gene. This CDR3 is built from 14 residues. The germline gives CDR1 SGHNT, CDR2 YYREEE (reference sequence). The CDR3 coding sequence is TGTGCCAGCAGCTTTGGACAGGCGCAAGAGACCCAGTACTTC. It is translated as CASSFGQAQETQYF.